This T cell receptor (beta chain) originates from a study of blood T cell repertoires in COVID-19. About the study: The analysed material was cDNA or gDNA that came from T cells, B-cell-depleted T cells, or PBMCs.

CDR3 length: 13 amino acids. Assay: immunoSEQ multiplex PCR; the TCRdb copy retains only in-frame clones and omits some. The table records more than 90,000 clones, around four fifths of them present only once. This TCR derives from a woman in her seventies with acute or convalescent COVID-19. The chain uses TRBV12-1 and TRBJ2-7; TRBD2 was called by the table and not checked on the DNA. TRBV12-1 is an annotated pseudogene. Material for sequencing was peripheral blood. CDR3 nucleotides: TGTGCCAGCAGCTTTTCTCAGTCTAGCGAGCAGTACTTC. Protein: CASSFSQSSEQYF.